These T cell receptor beta chains were read from a single sample in a study of Ad26.COV2.S vaccination and SARS-CoV-2 variants. Clones were sequenced by immunoSEQ multiplex PCR, and TCRdb holds only the in-frame ones, with some missing. The profile shows roughly 420,000 clones, 89% of them singletons. The source was peripheral blood, collected in a trial of Ad26.COV2.S vaccine versus placebo. These receptors originate from a person between 18 and 59 years old who received the Ad26.COV2.S COVID-19 vaccine or a placebo. The CDR3 runs from the conserved cysteine through the conserved F or W. The D gene is left open where the match is weak. Only some rows state a clone size, as once, few, many or a class for expanded clones.

V gene: TRBV4-3; D gene: TRBD2; J gene: TRBJ2-6; clone size: -; CDR3 DNA: TGCGCCAGCAGCCAAGGTCTATTCGGGGGGGCTGGGGCCAACGTCCTGACTTTC; CDR3 protein: CASSQGLFGGAGANVLTF
V gene: TRBV7-2; D gene: -; J gene: TRBJ1-2; clone size: once; CDR3 DNA: TGTGCCAGCAGCTTAGCGGTGAGGGCAGACTATGGCTACACCTTC; CDR3 protein: CASSLAVRADYGYTF
V gene: TRBV13; D gene: TRBD1; J gene: TRBJ1-4; clone size: -; CDR3 DNA: TGTGCCAGCAGCTTTAACTCAGGGGGCGGCGAAAAACTGTTTTTT; CDR3 protein: CASSFNSGGGEKLFF
V gene: TRBV5-1; D gene: -; J gene: TRBJ1-1; clone size: -; CDR3 DNA: TGCGCCAGCAAGATACAGGTGAACACTGAAGCTTTCTTT; CDR3 protein: CASKIQVNTEAFF
V gene: TRBV14; D gene: TRBD1; J gene: TRBJ1-4; clone size: once; CDR3 DNA: TGTGCCAGCAGCCAAGGCTCTTACAGGGGTGAAAAACTGTTTTTT; CDR3 protein: CASSQGSYRGEKLFF
V gene: TRBV6-5; D gene: -; J gene: TRBJ1-1; clone size: -; CDR3 DNA: TGTGCCAGCAGAGGACAGCCGGAAGCTTTCTTT; CDR3 protein: CASRGQPEAFF
V gene: TRBV7-9; D gene: -; J gene: TRBJ2-1; clone size: -; CDR3 DNA: TGTGCCAGCAGGGCAACAGGAAGTACGTTCTTC; CDR3 protein: CASRATGSTFF
V gene: TRBV5-1; D gene: TRBD2; J gene: TRBJ2-2; clone size: -; CDR3 DNA: TGCGCCAGCAGAGCGGGGGCGCAGGGCGGGGAGCTGTTTTTT; CDR3 protein: CASRAGAQGGELFF
V gene: TRBV2; D gene: -; J gene: TRBJ2-5; clone size: -; CDR3 DNA: TGTGCCAGCAGTGAACCCGGAGGGCAGTACTTC; CDR3 protein: CASSEPGGQYF
V gene: TRBV5-1; D gene: TRBD1; J gene: TRBJ2-1; clone size: -; CDR3 DNA: TGCGCCAGCAGCTCCGGGACAGGGTCTTACAATGAGCAGTTCTTC; CDR3 protein: CASSSGTGSYNEQFF
V gene: TRBV30; D gene: -; J gene: TRBJ2-2; clone size: -; CDR3 DNA: TGTGCCTGGAACGGCGGACCGAACACCGGGGAGCTGTTTTTT; CDR3 protein: CAWNGGPNTGELFF
V gene: TRBV28; D gene: TRBD1; J gene: TRBJ1-3; clone size: -; CDR3 DNA: TGTGCCAGCACCGTAGGACAGGGATACCTTGGAAACACCATATATTTT; CDR3 protein: CASTVGQGYLGNTIYF
V gene: TRBV4-2; D gene: -; J gene: TRBJ1-5; clone size: -; CDR3 DNA: TGTGCCAGCAGCCAAGAAGGAGATTGGCAGGGGCCCCAGCATTTT; CDR3 protein: CASSQEGDWQGPQHF
V gene: TRBV5-4; D gene: -; J gene: TRBJ2-2; clone size: few; CDR3 DNA: TGTGCCAGCAGCCCCCCGTCGGGGGAAGAAACCGGGGAGCTGTTTTTT; CDR3 protein: CASSPPSGEETGELFF
V gene: TRBV4-1; D gene: -; J gene: TRBJ1-5; clone size: -; CDR3 DNA: TGCGCCAGCAGCCAAGCCCTTGGGGCCGCCAAAGGGTATCAGCCCCAGCATTTT; CDR3 protein: CASSQALGAAKGYQPQHF
V gene: TRBV3-1/TRBV3-2; D gene: TRBD1; J gene: TRBJ2-2; clone size: -; CDR3 DNA: TGTGCCAGCAGCCAAGGGACCGGGACAGGGACAAACACCGGGGAGCTGTTTTTT; CDR3 protein: CASSQGTGTGTNTGELFF
V gene: TRBV4-2; D gene: -; J gene: TRBJ2-5; clone size: -; CDR3 DNA: TGTGCCAGCAGCCAAGATACCAGGGTCCAAGAGACCCAGTACTTC; CDR3 protein: CASSQDTRVQETQYF
V gene: TRBV7-3; D gene: -; J gene: TRBJ1-2; clone size: few; CDR3 DNA: TGTGCCAGCAGCTTCACCCGTGAGGGTGGCTACACCTTC; CDR3 protein: CASSFTREGGYTF
V gene: TRBV19; D gene: -; J gene: TRBJ2-2; clone size: -; CDR3 DNA: TGTGCCAGTAGTATAGAGGCCGGGGAGCTGTTTTTT; CDR3 protein: CASSIEAGELFF
V gene: TRBV19; D gene: TRBD2; J gene: TRBJ2-2; clone size: -; CDR3 DNA: TGTGCCAGTAGTATAGTGGGGGAGGGGTTTAGAACCGGGGAGCTGTTTTTT; CDR3 protein: CASSIVGEGFRTGELFF
V gene: TRBV7-8; D gene: -; J gene: TRBJ2-3; clone size: -; CDR3 DNA: TGTGCCAGCAGCCCGAGCTTAGGCACTAGCACAGATACGCAGTATTTT; CDR3 protein: CASSPSLGTSTDTQYF